A selection of T cell receptor beta chains follows, all from one sample in a study of neoadjuvant anti-PD-1 for oral cavity cancer. The method was immunoSEQ multiplex PCR; TCRdb's version includes in-frame clones alone and lacks a portion of them. The table shows 13,000 to 15,000 clones, with about 70% occurring only once. The sample was PBMCs, taken before nivolumab (anti-PD-1) treatment. The receptors come from a person aged 35-79 years with oral cavity squamous cell carcinoma. Both conserved end residues are part of each CDR3. A D gene is named only where the DNA matches it firmly. Clone size is not always given. Where it is, it says once, few, many or a class for expanded clones.

D	size	J	V	length	DNA	CDR3
NA	NA	TRBJ1-1	TRBV5-4	15	TGTGCCAGCAGCCCTTGGACAGTCGCGAACACTGAAGCTTTCTTT	CASSPWTVANTEAFF
NA	NA	TRBJ2-5	TRBV5-1	13	TGCGCCAGCAGCTTGGCTAGCCCAGAGACCCAGTACTTC	CASSLASPETQYF
NA	NA	TRBJ2-4	TRBV5-4	15	TGTGCCAGCAGCTTGGGACACCTAGCCAAAAACATTCAGTACTTC	CASSLGHLAKNIQYF
TRBD2	NA	TRBJ2-3	TRBV30	18	TGTGCCTGGAGGGTACCGCGACTAGCGGGAGGGCCAACAGATACGCAGTATTTT	CAWRVPRLAGGPTDTQYF
NA	few	TRBJ2-5	TRBV6-6	14	TGTGCCAGCAGTTACGGGCTAGGAGGGGAGACCCAGTACTTC	CASSYGLGGETQYF
NA	NA	TRBJ1-4	TRBV6-6	13	TGTGCCAGCACCCGCGATCAGTATGAAAAACTGTTTTTT	CASTRDQYEKLFF
TRBD1	few	TRBJ1-2	TRBV6-1	15	TGTGCCAGCAGTGAAGAGACAGGGGGCGCGGGTGGCTACACCTTC	CASSEETGGAGGYTF
NA	NA	TRBJ1-1	TRBV12-5	12	TGTGCTAGTGGTTTAGGCCGTACTGAAGCTTTCTTT	CASGLGRTEAFF
TRBD1	once	TRBJ2-3	TRBV10-3	16	TGTGCCATCAGTGAGTCTGGGACAGGGAGCACAGATACGCAGTATTTT	CAISESGTGSTDTQYF
NA	NA	TRBJ2-1	TRBV5-6	13	TGTGCCAGCAGCTCACCGGGGTACAATGAGCAGTTCTTC	CASSSPGYNEQFF
NA	NA	TRBJ2-1	TRBV6-1	13	TGTGCCAGCAGTGAACGCAGGACTGCTGAGCAGTTCTTC	CASSERRTAEQFF
TRBD1	NA	TRBJ1-2	TRBV29-1	11	TGCAGCGCCACGACAGGGTTCGGCTACACCTTC	CSATTGFGYTF
NA	NA	TRBJ1-5	TRBV6-4	13	TGTGCCAGCAGTGACTCTCCAAATCAGCCCCAGCATTTT	CASSDSPNQPQHF
NA	NA	TRBJ1-1	TRBV4-1	16	TGCGCCAGCAGCCCGGGGTCCGGGGCCCGGGACACTGAAGCTTTCTTT	CASSPGSGARDTEAFF
TRBD1	NA	TRBJ1-2	TRBV5-1	13	TGCGCCAGCAGCTTGGAACAGGGGGATGGCTACACCTTC	CASSLEQGDGYTF
NA	NA	TRBJ1-4	TRBV5-5	13	TGTGCCAGCAGCTTGGGCCCCCTTGAAAAACTGTTTTTT	CASSLGPLEKLFF
NA	NA	TRBJ2-4	TRBV2	14	TGTGCCAGCAGCGCCAGACTAAGGAAAAACATTCAGTACTTC	CASSARLRKNIQYF
TRBD2	NA	TRBJ2-3	TRBV7-9	15	TGTGCCAGCACCCCACCCAGCGGGGGTGTAGATACGCAGTATTTT	CASTPPSGGVDTQYF
NA	NA	TRBJ1-1	TRBV5-4	13	TGTGCCAGCAGCTCTCAATGGAACACTGAAGCTTTCTTT	CASSSQWNTEAFF
TRBD2	NA	TRBJ2-2	TRBV28	16	TGTGCCAGCAGCACCCATCCAGGACTAGGGAGGGGGGAGCTGTTTTTT	CASSTHPGLGRGELFF
NA	NA	TRBJ2-5	TRBV18	11	TGTGCCAGCTCAACGCAAGAGACCCAGTACTTC	CASSTQETQYF
NA	NA	TRBJ1-2	TRBV29-1	11	TGCAGCATCAGACAGGTCTATGGCTACACCTTC	CSIRQVYGYTF
NA	NA	TRBJ1-2	TRBV28	12	TGTGCCAGCAGCTTCCGGGGCAGAGGCTACACCTTC	CASSFRGRGYTF
NA	NA	TRBJ2-6	TRBV6-4	15	TGTGCCAGCAGTGACCAGGCGACTGGGGCCAACGTCCTGACTTTC	CASSDQATGANVLTF
NA	NA	TRBJ2-1	TRBV7-8	16	TGTGCCAGCAGCCGGAGGGGGTCCGCCCTAAACAATGAGCAGTTCTTC	CASSRRGSALNNEQFF
NA	NA	TRBJ2-7	TRBV5-1	15	TGCGCCAGCAGCTTGGTTCCCGAGCGGAGCTACGAGCAGTACTTC	CASSLVPERSYEQYF
TRBD2	few	TRBJ2-7	TRBV5-4	14	TGTGCCAGCAGCTTTCTAGCGGGGGGAGTCGAGCAGTACTTC	CASSFLAGGVEQYF
TRBD2	NA	TRBJ2-1	TRBV9	16	TGTGCCAGCAGCGCCTACAGCGGGAGCTCCTACAATGAGCAGTTCTTC	CASSAYSGSSYNEQFF
NA	NA	TRBJ2-3	TRBV6-5	13	TGTGCCAGCAGCCCTCGAGTCGTGAGTACGCAGTATTTT	CASSPRVVSTQYF
NA	NA	TRBJ1-2	TRBV7-9	14	TGTGCCAGCAGCTCACGGACGGAATACTATGGCTACACCTTC	CASSSRTEYYGYTF
NA	NA	TRBJ2-7	TRBV18	14	TGTGCCAGCTCACCTGGAGTGGGGGCCTACGAGCAGTACTTC	CASSPGVGAYEQYF
NA	NA	TRBJ2-3	TRBV6-4	16	TGTGCCAGCAGTGACTCTGGAGGTGTGGGGACAGATACGCAGTATTTT	CASSDSGGVGTDTQYF
NA	NA	TRBJ2-7	TRBV7-2	14	TGTGCCAGCAGCTTAGGAGTCGCTACCTACGAGCAGTACTTC	CASSLGVATYEQYF
NA	NA	TRBJ1-2	TRBV6-4	11	TGTGCCAGCAGTCCTTTACATGGCTACACCTTC	CASSPLHGYTF
NA	NA	TRBJ1-2	TRBV5-1	15	TGCGCCAGCAGCGCCAATGCCGGGGCTAGCTATGGCTACACCTTC	CASSANAGASYGYTF
TRBD2	NA	TRBJ2-1	TRBV7-2	13	TGTGCCACCAGACTAGCGATCTACAATGAGCAGTTCTTC	CATRLAIYNEQFF
TRBD1	NA	TRBJ1-2	TRBV27	15	TGTGCCAGCAGTTTCCTCGGACAGGGGGCTCTTGGCTACACCTTC	CASSFLGQGALGYTF